The 11 T cell receptor beta chains below all came from one sample that was sequenced in a study of T cells in Graves' hyperthyroidism and ophthalmopathy. Amplification of TCR beta CDR3 regions used RNA as the template. The HTBI primer set drove a first-round RT-PCR of the TCR CDR3. TCRdb analysed the multiplex PCR reads with MiXCR anew, one entry per CDR3 protein. The repertoire includes 400,000 to 600,000 distinct CDR3 sequences, about 16% of them detected once, and less than 30% sits in the top ten. The material sequenced was blood. Every receptor here comes from a woman aged 25 to 39 with Graves' ophthalmopathy.

The sample holds many counts of this clonotype. The rearrangement links TRBV3-1 to TRBJ2-5; D unclear. CDR3 length: 15 residues. Germline V gene data show CDR1 as LGHDT and CDR2 as YNNKEL (reference sequence). Trimming cost V 4 bases and J 1 base, with 13 bases left between them. CDR3 in amino acids: CASSPFDWSQETQYF. CDR3 coding DNA: TGTGCCAGCAGCCCCTTCGATTGGTCCCAAGAGACCCAGTACTTC.

This clonotype was counted between two and nine times. The V gene is TRBV4-2, the J gene TRBJ2-1; TRBD2 matches 7 bases. The V gene end was trimmed by 5 bases and the J gene end by 4 bases; junction bases not matched to a gene: 14. CDR3 length equals 17 residues. The germline V gene has CDR1 LGHNA and CDR2 YNFKEQ. The CDR3 here is CASSKGEGLAAYNEQFF. The CDR3 DNA is TGTGCCAGCAGCAAAGGGGAAGGCCTAGCGGCTTACAATGAGCAGTTCTTC.

The CDR3 nucleotides read TGTGCCAGTAGTTCCGACAGGGGGACAGGTCAGCCCCAGCATTTT. As protein: CASSSDRGTGQPQHF. The chain uses TRBV19 and TRBJ1-5; 9 nucleotides match TRBD1. Germline trimming cut 5 bases from V and 6 bases from J; bases unmatched to any gene: 8. Germline V gene data show CDR1 as LNHDA and CDR2 as SQIVND (reference sequence). The CDR3 runs 15 residues. The full variable domain, rest sourced from reference TRBV19 and TRBJ1-5, is DGGITQSPKYLFRKEGQNVTLSCEQNLNHDAMYWYRQDPGQGLRLIYYSQIVNDFQKGDIAEGYSVSREKKESFPLTVTSAQKNPTAFYLCASSSDRGTGQPQHFGDGTRLSIL.

This clonotype has only a few counts. V and J are TRBV10-3 and TRBJ1-5; 7 nucleotides match TRBD1. The CDR3 contains 14 residues. The V gene's germline CDR1 is ENHRY and CDR2 SYGVKD. J lost 7 bases, V lost 4 bases, and 7 bases had no gene match. CDR3 in DNA: TGTGCCATCAGTGGGACAGGAGTAGGACAGCCCCAGCATTTT. Translating it yields CAISGTGVGQPQHF.

There are many counts of this clonotype. This chain joins TRBV18 and TRBJ1-1; D is uncertain. V was cut by 2 bases and J by 0 bases, with 10 bases left in between. The CDR3 contains 15 residues. Germline CDR1 is KGHSH and CDR2 is LQKENI. CDR3 coding DNA: TGTGCCAGCTCACCAAATAAGGTCCTGAACACTGAAGCTTTCTTT. This translates into CASSPNKVLNTEAFF.

The rearrangement links TRBV4-2 to TRBJ2-3; 9 bases are a match to TRBD1. Trimming removed 4 bases from V and 1 base from J; junction bases left unmatched: 12. CDR1 is LGHNA and CDR2 is YNFKEQ in the germline V gene. This CDR3 spans 18 amino acids. CDR3 sequence reads: CASSRAPGQGSGTDTQYF. As DNA, the CDR3 is TGTGCCAGCAGCCGGGCACCGGGACAGGGATCGGGCACAGATACGCAGTATTTT.

This clonotype was recorded many times. The chain joins TRBV4-2 to TRBJ2-2, with 8 bases lining up with TRBD2. Germline V lookup: CDR1 LGHNA, CDR2 YNFKEQ. V lost 0 bases to trimming and J lost 5 bases; unmatched junction nucleotides: 8. This CDR3 is built from 17 residues. This CDR3 is CASSQDGVAGSTGELFF. The CDR3 DNA is TGTGCCAGCAGCCAAGATGGGGTAGCGGGGTCAACCGGGGAGCTGTTTTTT.

This clonotype was counted many times. V gene TRBV5-1 combines with J gene TRBJ2-3; 7 nucleotides align to TRBD2. The CDR3 spans 14 residues. With V trimmed by 5 bases and J by 5 bases, 8 bases remained unmatched. Per the germline V gene, CDR1 is SGHRS and CDR2 is YFSETQ. DNA of the CDR3: TGCGCCAGCAGTTTTTCGACTAGCCTAGATACGCAGTATTTT. Protein: CASSFSTSLDTQYF.

The chain joins TRBV5-1 to TRBJ2-7, with TRBD2 identical over 8 bases. J gave up 1 base and V 6 bases, and 9 bases lay outside the gene matches. The CDR3 runs to 15 residues. CDR1 is SGHRS, CDR2 YFSETQ, per germline. The CDR3, as DNA: TGCGCCAGCATGGGGAGCGGGAGTCTTTCCTACGAGCAGTACTTC. Encoded protein: CASMGSGSLSYEQYF.

This chain uses TRBV6-1 with TRBJ2-7, with 7 bases that match TRBD1. The J segment lost 5 bases and the V segment lost 8 bases, leaving 9 bases of the junction unmatched. CDR1 is MNHNS, CDR2 SASEGT, per germline. The CDR3 loop spans 13 amino acids. CDR3 region: CASAEQGYNEQYF. The CDR3 nucleotides read TGTGCCAGCGCGGAACAGGGGTATAACGAGCAGTACTTC.

This clonotype was observed at least ten times. This chain links TRBV3-1 with TRBJ2-7; D might be TRBD1 (6 bases). CDR1 and CDR2 from the germline V gene are LGHDT and YNNKEL (reference sequence). CDR3 length equals 14 residues. The V end was cut by 2 bases, the J end by 3 bases, with 11 bases between. In DNA, the CDR3 is TGTGCCAGCAGCCAACAGGGGTCTCACTACGAGCAGTACTTC. Protein sequence: CASSQQGSHYEQYF.